Shown below are 12 T cell receptor beta chains from a single sample sequenced in a study of blood T cells in healthy people across ages. With a J-beta primer mix and a sample-barcoded 5' primer, a second PCR ran about 7 to 12 cycles. TCRdb re-analysed the 5' RACE reads in MiXCR, keeping a single row per CDR3 protein. The sample lists 550,000 to 650,000 distinct CDR3 sequences; 25% to 35% were seen once. These same records also appear under a second study, on T cells of mothers and their children.

Sequencing used blood. The receptor set was obtained from a boy between 2 and 10 years old in good health.

The chain uses TRBV5-1 and TRBJ1-2, with TRBD1 identical over 10 bases. The CDR3 has 18 residues. The V and J ends lost 5 bases and 0 bases, in that order; junction bases with no gene match: 13. Germline V CDR1 and CDR2: SGHRS, YFSETQ. In DNA form, the CDR3 reads TGCGCCAGCAGGCTGATCTGGGGACAGGGGACTGCTAACTATGGCTACACCTTC. The encoded protein is CASRLIWGQGTANYGYTF.

V is TRBV9 and J is TRBJ1-2; 7 bases are shared with TRBD1. The CDR3 length is 14 residues. In germline, CDR1 is SGDLS, CDR2 YYNGEE. The V and J ends lost 3 bases and 4 bases, in that order; junction bases with no gene match: 6. The CDR3 DNA sequence: TGTGCCAGCAGCGAGACAGGGTTCGGCTATGGCTACACCTTC. Translation: CASSETGFGYGYTF. Full variable domain (remainder filled in from reference TRBV9 and TRBJ1-2): DSGVTQTPKHLITATGQRVTLRCSPRSGDLSVYWYQQSLDQGLQFLIQYYNGEERAKGNILERFSAQQFPDLHSELNLSSLELGDSALYFCASSETGFGYGYTFGSGTRLTVV.

V usage is TRBV20-1 and J usage is TRBJ2-5; 10 positions match TRBD2. The end of the DNA aligns better with TRBJ2-7, so the J call may be wrong. This CDR3 is built from 18 residues. Germline CDR1 reads DFQATT; CDR2 reads SNEGSKA (reference sequence). The CDR3 here is CSARVGLRTSGASYEQYF. The CDR3 DNA follows: TGCAGTGCTAGAGTGGGCCTCAGGACTAGCGGAGCCAGCTACGAGCAGTACTTC.

This chain connects TRBV9 to TRBJ2-1, with 12 bases that match TRBD2. CDR1 and CDR2 (germline): SGDLS, YYNGEE. CDR3 size: 17 residues. V shed 0 bases and J 5 bases; nucleotides not matched to a gene: 6. CDR3 loop: CASSVGLAGVADNEQFF. The CDR3 DNA reads TGTGCCAGCAGCGTAGGACTAGCGGGAGTGGCGGACAATGAGCAGTTCTTC. Variable domain in full (rest from reference TRBV9 and TRBJ2-1): DSGVTQTPKHLITATGQRVTLRCSPRSGDLSVYWYQQSLDQGLQFLIQYYNGEERAKGNILERFSAQQFPDLHSELNLSSLELGDSALYFCASSVGLAGVADNEQFFGPGTRLTVL.

This clonotype was seen a few times. The chain combines TRBV5-1 with TRBJ2-2; D is unclear. Germline V gene lookup returns CDR1 SGHRS and CDR2 YFSETQ. This CDR3 contains 14 residues. The V gene lost 2 bases and the J gene lost 5 bases, with 10 bases spanning the gap. CDR3 loop: CASSFATKTGELFF. The CDR3, as DNA: TGCGCCAGCAGCTTCGCCACTAAGACCGGGGAGCTGTTTTTT.

The chain has TRBV13 and TRBJ2-4; possible D gene TRBD2, 5 bases. Germline CDR1 is PRHDT and CDR2 is FYEKMQ (reference sequence). The CDR3 is made up of 17 amino acids. V shed 0 bases and J shed 0 bases, with 12 bases lying between them. The chain's CDR3 is CASSLGVGGLAKNIQYF. CDR3 nucleotide sequence: TGTGCCAGCAGCTTAGGAGTAGGCGGACTAGCCAAAAACATTCAGTACTTC.

The chain recombines TRBV12-3 or TRBV12-4 with TRBJ1-5; 8 bases align to TRBD1. Losses at the gene ends were 6 bases for V and 3 bases for J; bases not matched to a gene: 4. CDR3 length: 14 residues. CDR3: CASSLQGVNQPQHF. In DNA, the CDR3 is TGTGCCAGCAGCTTACAGGGGGTCAATCAGCCCCAGCATTTT.

This clonotype was detected a few times. V gene TRBV7-2 combines with J gene TRBJ2-2; 8 bases fit TRBD1. Trimming took 5 bases from V and 8 from J; bases not matched to a gene: 7. Germline CDR1 reads SGHTA; CDR2 reads FQGNSA. The CDR3 covers 14 residues. Here the CDR3 DNA reads TGTGCCAGCAGCGAAACAGGGGGAATAGGGGAGCTGTTTTTT. Residues: CASSETGGIGELFF. The variable domain in full, with the rest retrieved from reference TRBV7-2 and TRBJ2-2, is GAGVSQSPSNKVTEKGKDVELRCDPISGHTALYWYRQSLGQGLEFLIYFQGNSAPDKSGLPSDRFSAERTGGSVSTLTIQRTQQEDSAVYLCASSETGGIGELFFGEGSRLTVL.

This clonotype was seen once. The chain uses TRBV7-9 and TRBJ2-5, with D unresolved. The J call may be incorrect, as the DNA end agrees better with TRBJ2-7. Germline lookup yields CDR1 SEHNR and CDR2 FQNEAQ (reference sequence). This CDR3 comprises 13 residues. CDR3 loop: CASSSLGIHEQYF. CDR3 DNA sequence: TGTGCCAGCAGCTCCTTGGGGATCCACGAGCAGTACTTC.

This chain connects TRBV6-2 or TRBV6-3 to TRBJ2-5; D may correspond to TRBD1 or TRBD2 (6 bases each). With the DNA end fitting TRBJ2-7 better, the J assignment may be wrong. CDR3 size: 14 residues. From germline, CDR1 is MNHEY and CDR2 SVGEGT. The CDR3 DNA reads TGTGCCAGCAGTTGGACAGCGGGTATTTACGAGCAGTACTTC. Its protein is CASSWTAGIYEQYF.

V and J are TRBV7-8 and TRBJ2-7; 10 nucleotides align to TRBD1. The J segment lost 3 bases and the V segment lost 5 bases, leaving 7 bases of the junction unmatched. The CDR3 consists of 15 residues. The germline CDR1 and CDR2 sequences are SGHVS and FQNEAQ. CDR3 nucleotides: TGTGCCAGCAGCCTTTTTGGACAGGGGGGCTACGAGCAGTACTTC. Translated: CASSLFGQGGYEQYF.

This clonotype turned up a few times. The genes are TRBV15 and TRBJ2-5; 11 bases map to TRBD2. The CDR3 totals 16 residues. The V gene's germline CDR1 is LNHNV and CDR2 YYDKDF (reference sequence). Trimming took 2 bases from V and 5 from J; bases not matched to a gene: 7. The CDR3 loop reads CATSRLAGGNSETQYF. The CDR3 region has the DNA TGTGCCACCAGCAGACTAGCGGGAGGAAACAGTGAGACCCAGTACTTC.